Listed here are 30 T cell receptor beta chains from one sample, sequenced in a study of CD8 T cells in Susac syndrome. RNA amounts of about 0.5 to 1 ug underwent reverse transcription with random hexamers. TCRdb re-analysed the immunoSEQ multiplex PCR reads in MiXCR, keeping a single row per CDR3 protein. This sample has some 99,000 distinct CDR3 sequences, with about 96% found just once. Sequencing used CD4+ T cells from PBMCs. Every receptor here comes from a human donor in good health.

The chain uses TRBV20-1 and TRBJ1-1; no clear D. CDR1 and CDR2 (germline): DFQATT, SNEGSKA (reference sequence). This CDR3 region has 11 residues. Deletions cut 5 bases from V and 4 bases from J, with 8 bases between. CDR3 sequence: CSAFRITEAFF. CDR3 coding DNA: TGCAGTGCTTTTAGGATCACTGAAGCTTTCTTT.

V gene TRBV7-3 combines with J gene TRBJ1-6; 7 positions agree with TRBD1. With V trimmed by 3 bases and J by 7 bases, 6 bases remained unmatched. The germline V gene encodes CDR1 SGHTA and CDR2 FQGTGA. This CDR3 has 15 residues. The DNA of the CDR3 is TGTGCCAGCAGCTTGAGGGGGCAAATCAATTCACCCCTCCACTTT. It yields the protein CASSLRGQINSPLHF.

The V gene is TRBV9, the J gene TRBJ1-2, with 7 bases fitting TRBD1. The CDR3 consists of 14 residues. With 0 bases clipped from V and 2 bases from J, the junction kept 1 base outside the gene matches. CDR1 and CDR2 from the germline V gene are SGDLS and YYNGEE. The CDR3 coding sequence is TGTGCCAGCAGCGTAGGGGACAGAAACTATGGCTACACCTTC. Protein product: CASSVGDRNYGYTF. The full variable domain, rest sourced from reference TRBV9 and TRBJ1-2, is DSGVTQTPKHLITATGQRVTLRCSPRSGDLSVYWYQQSLDQGLQFLIQYYNGEERAKGNILERFSAQQFPDLHSELNLSSLELGDSALYFCASSVGDRNYGYTFGSGTRLTVV.

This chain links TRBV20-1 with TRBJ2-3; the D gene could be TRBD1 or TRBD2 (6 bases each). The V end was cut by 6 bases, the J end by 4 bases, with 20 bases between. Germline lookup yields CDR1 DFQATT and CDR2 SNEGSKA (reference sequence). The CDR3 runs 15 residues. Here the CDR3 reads CSADGGRGLADTQYF. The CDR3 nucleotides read TGCAGTGCCGATGGGGGGCGAGGGCTGGCAGATACGCAGTATTTT.

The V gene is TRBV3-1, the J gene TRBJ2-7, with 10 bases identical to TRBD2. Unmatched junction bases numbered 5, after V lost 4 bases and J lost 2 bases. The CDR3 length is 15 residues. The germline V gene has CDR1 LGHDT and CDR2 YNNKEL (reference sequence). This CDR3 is CASSPGLARTYEQYF. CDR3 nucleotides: TGTGCCAGCAGCCCGGGACTAGCGAGGACCTACGAGCAGTACTTC.

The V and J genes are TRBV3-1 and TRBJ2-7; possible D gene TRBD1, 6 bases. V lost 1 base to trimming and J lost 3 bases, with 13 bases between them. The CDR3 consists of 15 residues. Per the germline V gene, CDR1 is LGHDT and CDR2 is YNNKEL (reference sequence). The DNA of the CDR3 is TGTGCCAGCAGCCAAGGACCCAGGGGTTTCTACGAGCAGTACTTC. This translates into CASSQGPRGFYEQYF.

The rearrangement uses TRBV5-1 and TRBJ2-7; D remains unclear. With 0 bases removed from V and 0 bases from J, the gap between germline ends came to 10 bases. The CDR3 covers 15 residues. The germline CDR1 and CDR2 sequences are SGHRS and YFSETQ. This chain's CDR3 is CASSLGESRSYEQYF. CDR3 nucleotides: TGCGCCAGCAGCTTGGGTGAGTCTCGCTCCTACGAGCAGTACTTC.

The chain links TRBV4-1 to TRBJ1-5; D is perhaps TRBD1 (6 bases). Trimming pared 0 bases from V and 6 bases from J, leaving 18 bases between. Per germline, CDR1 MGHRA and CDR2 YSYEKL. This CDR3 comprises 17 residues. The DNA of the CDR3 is TGCGCCAGCAGCCAAGAGGACAGTCGCCTGGTCATTCAGCCCCAGCATTTT. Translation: CASSQEDSRLVIQPQHF.

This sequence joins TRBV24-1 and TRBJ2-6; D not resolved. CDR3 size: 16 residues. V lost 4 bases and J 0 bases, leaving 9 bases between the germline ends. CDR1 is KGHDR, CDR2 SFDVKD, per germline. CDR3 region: CATSDAPTSGANVLTF. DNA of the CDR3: TGTGCCACCAGTGACGCGCCGACCTCTGGGGCCAACGTCCTGACTTTC.

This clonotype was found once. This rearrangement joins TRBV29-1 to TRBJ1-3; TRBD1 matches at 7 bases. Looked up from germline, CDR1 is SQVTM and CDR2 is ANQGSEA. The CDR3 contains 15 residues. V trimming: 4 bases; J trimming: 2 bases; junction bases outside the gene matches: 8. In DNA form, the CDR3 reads TGCAGCGTTGGTTCTCACCAGGGGGCTGGAAACACCATATATTTT. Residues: CSVGSHQGAGNTIYF.

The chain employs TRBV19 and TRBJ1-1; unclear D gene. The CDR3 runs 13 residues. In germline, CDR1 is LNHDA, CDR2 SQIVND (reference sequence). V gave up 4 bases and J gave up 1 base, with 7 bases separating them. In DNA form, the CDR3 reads TGTGCCAGTAGTAATTGGGGGAACACTGAAGCTTTCTTT. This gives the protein CASSNWGNTEAFF. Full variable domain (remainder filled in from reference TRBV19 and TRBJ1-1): DGGITQSPKYLFRKEGQNVTLSCEQNLNHDAMYWYRQDPGQGLRLIYYSQIVNDFQKGDIAEGYSVSREKKESFPLTVTSAQKNPTAFYLCASSNWGNTEAFFGQGTRLTVV.

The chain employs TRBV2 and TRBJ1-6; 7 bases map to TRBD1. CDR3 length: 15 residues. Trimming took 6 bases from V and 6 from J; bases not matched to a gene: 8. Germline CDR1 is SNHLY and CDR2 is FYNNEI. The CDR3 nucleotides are TGTGCCAGCAGAGCCCGGGACAGTCCTAATTCACCCCTCCACTTT. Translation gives CASRARDSPNSPLHF. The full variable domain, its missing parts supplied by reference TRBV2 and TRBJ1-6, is EPEVTQTPSHQVTQMGQEVILRCVPISNHLYFYWYRQILGQKVEFLVSFYNNEISEKSEIFDDQFSVERPDGSNFTLKIRSTKLEDSAMYFCASRARDSPNSPLHFGNGTRLTVT.

The chain's CDR3 is CASSEFEGLNSPLHF. Written as DNA, the CDR3 is TGTGCCAGCAGTGAATTTGAGGGCCTCAATTCACCCCTCCACTTT. V and J are TRBV2 and TRBJ1-6, with D unresolved. CDR3 length: 15 residues. The V end was cut by 2 bases, the J end by 7 bases, with 12 bases between. Germline CDR1 and CDR2: SNHLY and FYNNEI.

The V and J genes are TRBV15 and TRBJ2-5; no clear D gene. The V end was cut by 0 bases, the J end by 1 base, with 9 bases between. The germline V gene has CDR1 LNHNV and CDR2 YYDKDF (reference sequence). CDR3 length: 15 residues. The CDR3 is CATSRDKTSQETQYF. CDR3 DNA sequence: TGTGCCACCAGCAGAGATAAAACGTCCCAAGAGACCCAGTACTTC.

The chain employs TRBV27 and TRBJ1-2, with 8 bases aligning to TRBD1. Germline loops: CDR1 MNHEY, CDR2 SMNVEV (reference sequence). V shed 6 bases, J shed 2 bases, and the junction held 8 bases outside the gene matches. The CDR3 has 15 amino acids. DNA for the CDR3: TGTGCCAGCAGGACCCGCAGGGGGCTAAACTATGGCTACACCTTC. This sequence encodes CASRTRRGLNYGYTF.

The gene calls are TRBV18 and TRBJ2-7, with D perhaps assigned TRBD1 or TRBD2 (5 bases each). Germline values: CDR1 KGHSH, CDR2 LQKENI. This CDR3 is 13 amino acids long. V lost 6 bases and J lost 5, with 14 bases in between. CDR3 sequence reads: CASSPGRGHEQYF. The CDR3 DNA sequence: TGTGCCAGCTCGCCGGGACGGGGCCACGAGCAGTACTTC.

For the CDR3, the DNA is TGTGCCAGCAGTGACAGGCTGCTCGGGGGCACCGGGGAGCTGTTTTTT. This translates into CASSDRLLGGTGELFF. The genes are TRBV2 and TRBJ2-2; weak D call: TRBD2 (6 bases). The V gene lost 3 bases and the J gene lost 4 bases, with 15 bases spanning the gap. CDR1 and CDR2 (germline): SNHLY, FYNNEI. This CDR3 is built from 16 residues.

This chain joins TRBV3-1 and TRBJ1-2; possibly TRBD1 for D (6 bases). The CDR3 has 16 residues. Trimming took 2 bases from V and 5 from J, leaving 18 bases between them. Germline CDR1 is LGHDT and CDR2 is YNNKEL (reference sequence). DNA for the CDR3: TGTGCCAGCAGCCAAAACAATGCAGGGGTTAGTTATGGCTACACCTTC. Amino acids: CASSQNNAGVSYGYTF.

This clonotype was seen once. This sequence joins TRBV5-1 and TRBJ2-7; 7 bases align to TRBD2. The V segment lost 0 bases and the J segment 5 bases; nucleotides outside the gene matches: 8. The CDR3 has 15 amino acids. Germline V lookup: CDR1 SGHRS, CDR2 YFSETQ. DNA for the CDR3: TGCGCCAGCAGCTTGGGATCCGGGGGGATAGACGAGCAGTACTTC. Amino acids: CASSLGSGGIDEQYF.

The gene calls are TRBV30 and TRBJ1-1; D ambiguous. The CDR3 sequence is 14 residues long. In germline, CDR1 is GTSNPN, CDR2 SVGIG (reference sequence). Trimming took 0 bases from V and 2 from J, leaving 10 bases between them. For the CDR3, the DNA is TGTGCCTGGAGTGTAACCACATCCAACACTGAAGCTTTCTTT. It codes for CAWSVTTSNTEAFF.

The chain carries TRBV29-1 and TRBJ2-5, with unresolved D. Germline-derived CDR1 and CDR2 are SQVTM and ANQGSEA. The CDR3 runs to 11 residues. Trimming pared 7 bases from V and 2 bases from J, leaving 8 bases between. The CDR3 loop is CSGQRQETQYF. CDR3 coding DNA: TGCAGCGGACAAAGACAAGAGACCCAGTACTTC.

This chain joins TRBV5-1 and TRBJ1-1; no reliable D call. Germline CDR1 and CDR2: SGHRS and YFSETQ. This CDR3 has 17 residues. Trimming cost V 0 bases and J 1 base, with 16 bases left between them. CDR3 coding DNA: TGCGCCAGCAGCTTGGGGGCCGGGCTGGACTCGAACACTGAAGCTTTCTTT. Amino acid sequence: CASSLGAGLDSNTEAFF.

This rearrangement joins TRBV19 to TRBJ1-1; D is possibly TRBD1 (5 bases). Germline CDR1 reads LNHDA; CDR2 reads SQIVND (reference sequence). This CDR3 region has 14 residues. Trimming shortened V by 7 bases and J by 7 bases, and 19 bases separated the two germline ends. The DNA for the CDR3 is TGTGCCAGTACCTCCCCCGGGGGGATAGTTGAAGCTTTCTTT. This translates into CASTSPGGIVEAFF. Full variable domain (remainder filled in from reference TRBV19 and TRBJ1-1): DGGITQSPKYLFRKEGQNVTLSCEQNLNHDAMYWYRQDPGQGLRLIYYSQIVNDFQKGDIAEGYSVSREKKESFPLTVTSAQKNPTAFYLCASTSPGGIVEAFFGQGTRLTVV.

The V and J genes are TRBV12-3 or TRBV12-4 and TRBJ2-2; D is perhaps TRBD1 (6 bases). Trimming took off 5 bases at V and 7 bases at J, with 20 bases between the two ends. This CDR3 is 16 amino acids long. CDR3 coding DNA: TGTGCCAGCAGTCCCAGTGACAGGAGAAAAGGCGGGGAGCTGTTTTTT. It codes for CASSPSDRRKGGELFF.

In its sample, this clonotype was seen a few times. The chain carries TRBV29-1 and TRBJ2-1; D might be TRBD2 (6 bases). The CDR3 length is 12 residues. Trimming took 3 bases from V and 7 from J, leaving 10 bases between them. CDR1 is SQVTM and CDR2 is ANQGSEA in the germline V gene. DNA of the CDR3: TGCAGCGTTGATAGGAGCGGGAATGAGCAGTTCTTC. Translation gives CSVDRSGNEQFF.

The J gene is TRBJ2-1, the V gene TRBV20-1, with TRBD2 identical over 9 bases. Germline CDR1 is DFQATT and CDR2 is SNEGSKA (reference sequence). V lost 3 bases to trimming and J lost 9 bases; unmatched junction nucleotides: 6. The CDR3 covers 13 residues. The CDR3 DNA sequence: TGCAGTGCTAGCAGGGCGGGAGGGGGTGAGCAGTTCTTC. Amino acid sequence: CSASRAGGGEQFF.

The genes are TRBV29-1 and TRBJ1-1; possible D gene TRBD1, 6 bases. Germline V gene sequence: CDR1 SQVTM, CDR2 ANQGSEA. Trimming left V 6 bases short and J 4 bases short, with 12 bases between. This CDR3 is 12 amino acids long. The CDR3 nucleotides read TGCAGCGTCCGACAGGCGATCACTGAAGCTTTCTTT. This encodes CSVRQAITEAFF.

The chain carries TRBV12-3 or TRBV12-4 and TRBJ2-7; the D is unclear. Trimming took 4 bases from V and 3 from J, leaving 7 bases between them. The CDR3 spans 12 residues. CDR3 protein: CASSYNGYEQYF. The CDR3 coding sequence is TGTGCCAGCAGTTATAATGGCTACGAGCAGTACTTC.

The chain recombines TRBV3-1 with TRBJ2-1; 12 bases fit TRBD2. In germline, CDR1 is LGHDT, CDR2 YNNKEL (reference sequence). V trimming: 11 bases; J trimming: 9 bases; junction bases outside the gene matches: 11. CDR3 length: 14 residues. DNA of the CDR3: TGTGCCTCCCGGACTAGCGGGATAACGGTTGAGCAGTTCTTC. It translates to CASRTSGITVEQFF.

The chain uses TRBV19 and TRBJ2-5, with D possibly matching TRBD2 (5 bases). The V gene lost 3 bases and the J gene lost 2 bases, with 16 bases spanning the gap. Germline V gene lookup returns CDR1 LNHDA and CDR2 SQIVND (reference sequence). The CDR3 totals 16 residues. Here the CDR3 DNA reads TGTGCCAGTAGTATTCCCGGGATGATGGGGCAAGAGACCCAGTACTTC. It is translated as CASSIPGMMGQETQYF.